What follows are 14 T cell receptor beta chains derived from one specimen sequenced in a study of spatial heterogeneity in lung cancer. TCRdb redid the calling of the 5' RACE reads with MiXCR, one entry per CDR3 protein. This sample yields approximately 10,000 distinct CDR3 sequences, of which roughly 6.8% are seen a single time; about 31% belongs to the top ten. No antigen has been identified for these receptors. Noted time point: sample taken at primary tumor resection. General study results and limits: One measure, the expanded intratumoral alpha and beta TCR count, tracked tumor mutation counts.

This sample comprised lung tumor tissue, obtained at surgery. These receptors were taken from a male donor with early-stage non-small cell lung cancer.

The chain couples TRBV9 to TRBJ1-1; D not resolved. This CDR3 has 13 amino acids. Germline-derived CDR1 and CDR2 are SGDLS and YYNGEE. V was cut by 4 bases and J by 0 bases, with 7 bases left in between. The CDR3 loop is CASSLKMNTEAFF. The CDR3 DNA reads TGTGCCAGCAGCCTAAAGATGAACACTGAAGCTTTCTTT.

There are a few counts of this clonotype. This chain uses TRBV20-1 with TRBJ2-2, with 12 bases aligning to TRBD2. Germline lookup yields CDR1 DFQATT and CDR2 SNEGSKA (reference sequence). Unmatched junction bases numbered 5, after V lost 6 bases and J lost 6 bases. This CDR3 contains 14 residues. This chain's CDR3 is CSAVLAGGSGELFF. In DNA, the CDR3 is TGCAGTGCCGTCCTAGCGGGGGGGTCCGGGGAGCTGTTTTTT.

CDR3 residues: CASSNEVDSTQYF. As DNA, the CDR3 is TGTGCCAGCAGTAACGAGGTGGACAGTACGCAGTATTTT. The gene calls are TRBV6-5 and TRBJ2-3; perhaps TRBD1 as D (6 bases). The CDR3 covers 13 residues. Trimming cost V 5 bases and J 8 bases, with 14 bases left between them. Germline values: CDR1 MNHEY, CDR2 SVGAGI.

The V gene is TRBV23-1, the J gene TRBJ1-5, with 7 nucleotides matching TRBD1. TRBV23-1 is reported as an ORF; its role is uncertain. Trimming removed 0 bases from V and 5 bases from J; junction bases left unmatched: 16. This CDR3 contains 19 residues. The CDR3 DNA sequence: TGCGCCAGCAGTCAATCCCGAAGGTCGCCGGACAGGATTCATCAGCCCCAGCATTTT. Amino acid sequence: CASSQSRRSPDRIHQPQHF.

This clonotype has only a few counts. The V call is TRBV12-3 or TRBV12-4, the J call TRBJ2-1; TRBD1 matches 8 bases. V shed 3 bases, J shed 6 bases, and the junction held 4 bases outside the gene matches. This CDR3 contains 14 residues. The CDR3 DNA is TGTGCCAGCAGTTTTCGACAGGGGAGCAATGAGCAGTTCTTC. It encodes CASSFRQGSNEQFF.

This clonotype has at least ten counts. The rearrangement links TRBV3-1 to TRBJ2-3; 11 bases agree with TRBD2. Germline values: CDR1 LGHDT, CDR2 YNNKEL (reference sequence). V dropped 0 bases and J dropped 1; count of bases not matched to a gene: 6. The CDR3 is made up of 18 amino acids. CDR3 coding DNA: TGTGCCAGCAGCCAAGAGGGGCTAGCGGGGGGAGGCACAGATACGCAGTATTTT. Amino acid sequence: CASSQEGLAGGGTDTQYF.

This chain joins TRBV11-3 and TRBJ2-7, with D maybe TRBD2 (5 bases). CDR1 and CDR2 from the germline V gene are SGHNT and YENEEA. There are 11 residues in the CDR3. V was trimmed by 3 bases and J by 9 bases, leaving 9 bases between them. The CDR3 nucleotides are TGTGCCAGCAGCTTTGGACTGGGGCAGTACTTC. Translating it yields CASSFGLGQYF.

The chain recombines TRBV5-1 with TRBJ2-2; D gene unclear. The CDR3 spans 16 residues. V was shortened by 0 bases and J by 5 bases, with 14 bases between the two germline ends. The germline gives CDR1 SGHRS, CDR2 YFSETQ. The chain's CDR3 is CASSLGPGPETGELFF. In DNA form, the CDR3 reads TGCGCCAGCAGCTTGGGTCCCGGACCTGAAACCGGGGAGCTGTTTTTT.

Remarks on this clonotype: Possible read error: a much larger clone is one base away. No conserved phenylalanine or tryptophan ends this CDR3, so it is likely a read error. CDR3: CASSLSIKYEQYS. The CDR3 nucleotides are TGTGCCAGCAGCCTCAGTATTAAATACGAGCAGTACTCC. The rearrangement joins TRBV12-3 or TRBV12-4 to TRBJ2-7; D is ambiguous. This CDR3 is built from 13 residues. The germline V and J ends were trimmed by 6 bases and 4 bases, with 13 bases remaining between them.

This chain joins TRBV12-3 or TRBV12-4 and TRBJ2-3; no clear D. This CDR3 is 12 amino acids long. V was clipped by 4 bases and J by 2 bases, with 4 bases between them. The CDR3 loop reads CASSSNTDTQYF. The CDR3 DNA sequence: TGTGCCAGCAGTTCCAACACAGATACGCAGTATTTT.

This clonotype was recorded many times. The chain employs TRBV4-1 and TRBJ2-1; tentatively, D is TRBD1 (6 bases). This CDR3 contains 15 residues. The V end was cut by 1 base, the J end by 8 bases, with 15 bases between. Germline-derived CDR1 and CDR2 are MGHRA and YSYEKL. CDR3 region: CASSQASQGIDEQFF. In DNA form, the CDR3 reads TGCGCCAGCAGCCAAGCCTCGCAGGGGATAGATGAGCAGTTCTTC.

This clonotype has at least ten counts. V and J are TRBV12-3 or TRBV12-4 and TRBJ2-7, with 10 bases lining up with TRBD1. The CDR3 contains 13 residues. V shed 9 bases and J 0 bases; nucleotides not matched to a gene: 2. The CDR3 loop reads CASRTGGSYEQYF. CDR3 DNA: TGTGCCAGTCGGACAGGGGGCTCCTACGAGCAGTACTTC.

This clonotype was recorded at least ten times. This chain uses TRBV7-2 with TRBJ1-2; D not certain. This CDR3 is built from 14 residues. Trimming took 0 bases from V and 7 from J, leaving 12 bases between them. Per the germline V gene, CDR1 is SGHTA and CDR2 is FQGNSA. The CDR3: CASSLAGYGIGYTF. The CDR3 DNA reads TGTGCCAGCAGCTTAGCGGGGTACGGGATTGGCTACACCTTC.

This clonotype was recorded at least ten times. The chain recombines TRBV7-6 with TRBJ2-1, with 14 nucleotides matching TRBD2. J lost 3 bases, V lost 5 bases, and 3 bases had no gene match. The CDR3 contains 16 residues. CDR1 is SGHVS and CDR2 is FNYEAQ in the germline V gene. The CDR3 sequence: CASSQGTSGSYNEQFF. For the CDR3, the DNA is TGTGCCAGCAGCCAAGGGACTAGCGGGAGCTACAATGAGCAGTTCTTC.